The present T cell receptor beta chain was sequenced within a study of T cell responses to AZD1222 COVID-19 vaccine. Second doses that came at about 4 or about 12 weeks were put together. The protocol was immunoSEQ multiplex PCR, while the TCRdb copy is restricted to in-frame clones and leaves out a portion. This sample yields around 140,000 clones, of which more than 85% are seen a single time; around 1.9% belongs to the top ten. Per the germline V gene, CDR1 is SGHDN and CDR2 is FVKESK. V trimming: 2 bases; J trimming: 2 bases; junction bases outside the gene matches: 10. The CDR3 totals 18 residues.

The chain employs TRBV14 and TRBJ2-2, with 8 bases that match TRBD1. This clonotype originated in an adult who received the AZD1222 COVID-19 vaccine. The starting material was peripheral blood, obtained 28 days after the second AZD1222 dose. The CDR3, as DNA: TGTGCCAGCAGCCAATACCGGGGACAGGTCCGAAACACCGGGGAGCTGTTTTTT. Translated, it gives CASSQYRGQVRNTGELFF.